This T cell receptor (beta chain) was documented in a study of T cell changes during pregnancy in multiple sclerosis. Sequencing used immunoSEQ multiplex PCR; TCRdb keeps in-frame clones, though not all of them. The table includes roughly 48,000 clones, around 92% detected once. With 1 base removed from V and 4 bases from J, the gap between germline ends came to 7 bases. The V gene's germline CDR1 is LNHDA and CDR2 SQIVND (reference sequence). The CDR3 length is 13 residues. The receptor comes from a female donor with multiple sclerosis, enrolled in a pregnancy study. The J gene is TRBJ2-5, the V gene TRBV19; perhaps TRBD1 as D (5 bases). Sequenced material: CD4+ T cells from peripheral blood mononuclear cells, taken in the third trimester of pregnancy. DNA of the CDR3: TGTGCCAGTAGTATAGGACAGCGAGAGACCCAGTACTTC. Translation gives CASSIGQRETQYF.